This T cell receptor beta chain was captured by sequencing in a study of shared clonotypes between healthy human individuals. Study-level results: The low donor count limited represented genetic and exposure-history diversity. All-four-donor shared clonotypes had higher generation probabilities than non-shared clonotypes did. Shared across a handful of donors were roughly 5.3% of the naive CD4 clonotypes. Among the subsets, naive ones generally showed larger estimated richness than memory ones.

V was clipped by 5 bases and J by 7 bases, with 23 bases between them. CDR3 length: 16 amino acids. Per the germline V gene, CDR1 is SSHAT and CDR2 is FNYEAQ (reference sequence). Libraries were prepared by immunoSEQ multiplex PCR; TCRdb keeps only in-frame clonotypes and omits some of them. The data show 2 million to 2.5 million clones, approximately 95% seen once. Comment on this clone: Its specificity is unknown.

The sequence was obtained from a man aged 18 to 35 in good health. Some clones in this sample may be carry-over from other donors' samples. V usage is TRBV7-7 and J usage is TRBJ2-5; possibly TRBD2 for D (5 bases). Material: naive CD4+ T cells from PBMCs. The subset was: CD45RA+ positively selected. CDR3 residues: CASSASAGPTTSTQYF. DNA for the CDR3: TGTGCCAGCAGCGCTAGTGCGGGTCCCACCACTTCGACCCAGTACTTC.